A selection of T cell receptor beta chains follows, all from one sample in a study of blood T cell repertoires in COVID-19. Sequencing was performed with immunoSEQ multiplex PCR; in TCRdb, only in-frame clones are kept and a portion is missing. The sample holds some 64,000 clones, roughly 76% seen once. Sequenced material: peripheral blood. The origin of the receptors is a human donor in a cohort sampled during active COVID-19. Each CDR3 is given with its conserved first and last residue. The D gene is left open where the match is weak. Only part of the rows carry a size: once, few, many, or a class if the clone is expanded.

>TRBV6-5|few|-|TRBJ2-2
CASSRAGMAGELFF
TGTGCCAGCAGTCGGGCGGGGATGGCCGGGGAGCTGTTTTTT
>TRBV24-1|once|TRBD1|TRBJ2-1
CATSDSRTGSYNEQFF
TGTGCCACCAGTGATTCCCGGACAGGTTCCTACAATGAGCAGTTCTTC
>TRBV6-1|-|TRBD1|TRBJ2-1
CASSEDRGRSSGEQFF
TGTGCCAGCAGTGAAGACAGGGGGAGATCCTCCGGTGAGCAGTTCTTC
>TRBV6-2/TRBV6-3|-|-|TRBJ2-7
CASSYSAYEQYF
TGTGCCAGCAGTTATAGTGCCTACGAGCAGTACTTC
>TRBV5-1|-|-|TRBJ1-6
CASRARVSDLSPLHF
TGCGCCAGCAGGGCCAGGGTTTCGGATTTGTCACCCCTCCACTTT
>TRBV6-5|-|TRBD1|TRBJ1-1
CASRTDRGRVTEAFF
TGTGCCAGCAGAACCGACAGGGGGCGAGTCACTGAAGCTTTCTTT
>TRBV7-9|-|-|TRBJ2-1
CASSLGDEQFF
TGTGCCAGCAGCTTAGGAGATGAGCAGTTCTTC
>TRBV2|-|-|TRBJ2-3
CASRKRVSTDTQYF
TGTGCCAGCAGGAAACGGGTTAGCACAGATACGCAGTATTTT
>TRBV6-6|-|TRBD2|TRBJ2-3
CASSKVSGGLNTQYF
TGTGCCAGCAGTAAAGTTAGCGGGGGCTTAAATACGCAGTATTTT
>TRBV6-4|-|TRBD2|TRBJ2-1
CASSDSTSNNEQFF
TGTGCCAGCAGTGACTCGACTAGCAACAATGAGCAGTTCTTC
>TRBV7-3|-|-|TRBJ1-3
CASSQNGGAGNTIYF
TGTGCCAGCAGCCAAAACGGGGGGGCTGGAAACACCATATATTTT
>TRBV6-5|-|-|TRBJ1-1
CASSSMGGSTEAFF
TGTGCCAGCAGCTCCATGGGAGGGAGCACTGAAGCTTTCTTT
>TRBV10-3|once|-|TRBJ2-6
CAISGLPGANVLTF
TGTGCCATCAGTGGACTCCCTGGGGCCAACGTCCTGACTTTC
>TRBV29-1|-|-|TRBJ1-1
CSVQQTINTEAFF
TGCAGCGTTCAGCAGACAATTAATACTGAAGCTTTCTTT
>TRBV27|-|-|TRBJ2-3
CASSLSAGTSTDTQYF
TGTGCCAGCAGTTTATCGGCAGGGACTAGCACAGATACGCAGTATTTT
>TRBV7-3|-|-|TRBJ2-7
CASSLNVSSYEQYF
TGTGCCAGCAGCTTAAACGTCAGCTCCTACGAGCAGTACTTC